The following is a TCR beta chain sequence with its context. The antigen it binds to is not known. Base qualities were left out, and no much larger clone turns up one base away. The donors were healthy, HIV-negative adults who had no recently reported acute infections or vaccinations. Every donor was a Caucasian adult residing in Nashville, Tennessee, USA. For unsorted samples, 90 million or so PBMCs were counted and genomic DNA was extracted with the QIAamp DNA Blood Mini kit. Blood was collected by leukapheresis, and PBMCs were isolated by Ficoll-Histopaque density gradient centrifugation and then cryopreserved in liquid nitrogen vapor phase. Using the deep immunoSEQ assay, TCR CDR3 regions were amplified from genomic DNA by multiplex PCR. Extracted genomic DNA from each cell subset was spread evenly across all wells of several immunoSEQ 96-well plates, with each plate serving as a replicate. For unsorted PBMC, about 270 ng of genomic DNA, equivalent to approximately 30,000 T cell genomes, went into each replicate PCR. Ten immunoSEQ deep assay plates were used to sequence unsorted PBMC genomic DNA. The purified libraries were quantified using a Qubit 3.0 fluorometer, sized with a Bioanalyzer 2100, and then quantified again using the KAPA Library Quantification kit. A separate single-read 150-cycle Illumina NextSeq 550 flow cell was used to sequence each immunoSEQ 96-well plate. Processing in the source paper ran as follows. Because the immunoSEQ output included only junctional sequences and no quality scores, the filtering could not be the same as the filtering used for full-length reads. Sequences were annotated with PyIR, a Python wrapper for IgBLAST v1.9, using IMGT germline references to assign V/J genes and CDR3. Reads were removed for weak V/J assignments (E-value above 1e-6), missing CDR3, stop codons, out-of-frame junctions, or ambiguous translated residues. A V3J clonotype was defined by an identical inferred V gene, J gene, and CDR3 amino acid sequence. The percentage overlap between two repertoires was calculated by dividing the number of shared unique clonotypes by the size of the smaller repertoire. RTK rarefaction, the Chao1 estimator, and Recon v2.1 estimates of unobserved clonotypes were used to assess repertoire richness. Not all clones reach the TCRdb copy of this immuneACCESS table, which keeps in-frame sequences only. Checked studies attribute under half of the gap to unresolved V genes and leave the rest unexplained. V, J and clone size reflect that table, while D and trimming were determined from the DNA. In this sample the table shows a few hundred thousand clones, 77% of which occur a single time. The top ten constitute 12% of the sample.

Taken from the germline V gene (reference sequence), the CDR1 and CDR2 loops are SGHNT and YYREEE. The CDR3 covers 14 residues, taking in both the cysteine and the phenylalanine. The only DNA kept is the CDR3, 42 bases in frame from the first base. The germline V end is reduced by 4 bases and the J end by 4 bases; junction bases left unmatched: 8. The entry originates in a study of shared clonotypes between healthy human individuals (TCRdb year 2020). With regard to the full study: A few men and a couple of women, aged 18 to 49 years, made up the cohort. Per donor, leukapheresis produced somewhere between about 0.9 and 9 billion PBMCs. Blood TCR repertoires of about 5 healthy adults were deeply sequenced to estimate repertoire size and the extent of clonotype sharing between individuals. Different laboratories and diverse techniques were used to prepare libraries and sequence TCR repertoires, to increase sequencing depth and limit assay-specific biases. What the research found in general, with its limitations: Sampling was limited to blood, and TCR repertoires in tissue likely differ from TCR repertoires in blood. Pairwise subsampling led to the expectation that sequencing depth would affect the degree of clonotype sharing among donors. The small number of donors limited the genetic and exposure-history diversity represented.

The chain employs TRBV5-4 and TRBJ2-7; TRBD1 matches 7 bases in the middle. Material: PBMCs. This receptor was obtained from a woman in her thirties or forties in good health. Some clones in this sample may be carry-over from other donors' samples. The DNA sequence is TGTGCCAGCAGCCCCGACAGGGCAAAGTACGAGCAGTACTTC. This translates into CASSPDRAKYEQYF.